This TCR beta chain is from a study of blood T cell repertoires in COVID-19. Whole-study context: Sources were T cells, B-cell-depleted T cells, or PBMCs; the material itself was cDNA or gDNA.

Produced via immunoSEQ multiplex PCR; TCRdb's table is partial and in-frame only. The profile shows roughly 300,000 clones, about 90% of them singletons. J was trimmed by 3 bases and V by 3 bases; bases with no gene match: 6. The CDR3 runs 15 residues. Germline V CDR1 and CDR2: SGHRS, YFSETQ. The V gene is TRBV5-1, the J gene TRBJ2-7; TRBD2 matches at 10 bases. The TCR sequence derives from a man aged 18 to 29 who had recovered from COVID-19. The sequencing sample was made of peripheral blood. CDR3 sequence: CASSSGTSGVYEQYF. As DNA, the CDR3 is TGCGCCAGCAGCTCTGGTACTAGCGGGGTCTACGAGCAGTACTTC.